The present TCR beta chain was sequenced within a study of CD8 T cells in ankylosing spondylitis. Study-level points and caveats: Disease-linked clones proved CD8+ and comparatively uncommon in peripheral blood. About 8 highly homologous variants made up a TCR beta motif, and this motif appeared characteristic of ankylosing spondylitis blood.

Trimming left V 4 bases short and J 5 bases short, with 12 bases between. Germline CDR1 reads SGHRS; CDR2 reads YFSETQ. The CDR3 runs to 13 residues. Generation of TCR beta libraries employed quantitative 5'-RACE incorporating molecular barcodes. TCRdb reprocessed the 5' RACE reads with MiXCR, giving one entry per CDR3 protein. The data hold about 460,000 distinct CDR3 sequences, with roughly 5% observed a single time. In this sample, this clonotype turned up a few times. Its antigen is not identified. The chain couples TRBV5-1 to TRBJ1-1, with D possibly matching TRBD1 (5 bases). The origin of this receptor is a male donor with ankylosing spondylitis. Material for sequencing was blood, either unsorted or a sorted T cell fraction (not recorded which). The CDR3 loop reads CASSPTVRTEAFF. The CDR3 DNA reads TGCGCCAGCAGCCCGACAGTAAGGACTGAAGCTTTCTTT.